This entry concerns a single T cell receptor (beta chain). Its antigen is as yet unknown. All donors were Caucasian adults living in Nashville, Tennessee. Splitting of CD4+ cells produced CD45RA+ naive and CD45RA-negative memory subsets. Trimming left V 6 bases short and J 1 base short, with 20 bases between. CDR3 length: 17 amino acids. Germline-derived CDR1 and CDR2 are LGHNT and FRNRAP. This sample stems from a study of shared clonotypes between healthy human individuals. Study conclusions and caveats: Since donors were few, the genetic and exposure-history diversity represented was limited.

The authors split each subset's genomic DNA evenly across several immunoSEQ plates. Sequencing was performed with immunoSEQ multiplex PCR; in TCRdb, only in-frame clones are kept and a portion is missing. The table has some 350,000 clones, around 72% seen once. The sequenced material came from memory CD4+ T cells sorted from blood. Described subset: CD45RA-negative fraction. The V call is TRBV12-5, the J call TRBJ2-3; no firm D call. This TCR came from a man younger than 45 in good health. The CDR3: CASGSGSGGTGTDTQYF. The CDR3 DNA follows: TGTGCTAGTGGCTCGGGCTCAGGCGGCACCGGCACAGATACGCAGTATTTT.